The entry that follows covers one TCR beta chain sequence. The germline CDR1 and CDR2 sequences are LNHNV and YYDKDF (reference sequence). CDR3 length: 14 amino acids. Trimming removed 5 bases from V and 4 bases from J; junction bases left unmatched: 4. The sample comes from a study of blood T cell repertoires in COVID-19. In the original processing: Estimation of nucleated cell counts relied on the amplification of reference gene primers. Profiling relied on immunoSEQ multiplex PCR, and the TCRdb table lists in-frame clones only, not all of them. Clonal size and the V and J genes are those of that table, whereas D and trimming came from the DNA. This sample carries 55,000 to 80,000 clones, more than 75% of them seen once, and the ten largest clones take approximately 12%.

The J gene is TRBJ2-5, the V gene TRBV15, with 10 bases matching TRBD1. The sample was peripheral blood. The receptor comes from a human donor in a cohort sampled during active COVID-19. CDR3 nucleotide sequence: TGTGCCACCAGCCCCCGGGACAGGGGAGAGACCCAGTACTTC. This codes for CATSPRDRGETQYF.